This T cell receptor beta chain stems from a study of T cell responses to AZD1222 COVID-19 vaccine. Study-wide points: Researchers report vaccine-associated CD4 TCRs spanning spike, with dominance at 160-218 and 743-854. Following two doses of AZD1222, Spike-specific TCR breadth and depth rose.

Profiled with immunoSEQ multiplex PCR; TCRdb holds only in-frame clones, not every one. The repertoire consists of some 100,000 clones, with about nine tenths occurring once and the leading ten covering around 9.6%. A remark on this clone: Its target is unknown.

CDR3 length: 13 amino acids. Trimming cost V 10 bases and J 6 bases; bases outside gene matches: 6. In germline, CDR1 is MDHEN, CDR2 SYDVKM. The J gene is TRBJ2-7, the V gene TRBV28; 13 nucleotides match TRBD2. Material: peripheral blood, obtained on day 0 of AZD1222 vaccination. The receptor comes from an adult in good health. For the CDR3, the DNA is TGTGCCACCGGACTAGCGGGAGAGGGCGAGCAGTACTTC. Its protein product is CATGLAGEGEQYF.